The entry that follows covers one T cell receptor beta chain sequence. The antigen is not known. A much larger clone sits a single nucleotide away, making a read error possible. The data were taken from a study of Graves' ophthalmopathy and Graves' hyperthyroidism. Hyperthyroidism in these 18- to 65-year-old patients was newly diagnosed, lasting under 2 months. Patients were left out if they had other autoimmune diseases, uncontrolled infections, pregnancy or lactation. Amplifying from RNA transcripts, the study obtained TCR beta CDR3 regions. HTBI-primed RT-PCR formed the first round, and a multiplex PCR formed the second. TCRdb reprocessed the multiplex PCR reads via MiXCR and lists one record per CDR3 protein. The table lists approximately 540,000 distinct CDR3 sequences, roughly 40% of them singletons, with about 4.1% in the top ten. Whole-study results and caveats: Ophthalmopathy could be told apart from stable hyperthyroidism by a 13-signature model (roughly 90% sensitivity, about 80% specificity).

The specimen was peripheral blood or thyroid tissue (not recorded which). The TCR was taken from an adult man with Graves' hyperthyroidism.

CDR3 nucleotides: TGTGCCAGCATGAGACGGGGGAACGGAAACACCATATATTTT. This encodes CASMRRGNGNTIYF. The gene calls are TRBV28 and TRBJ1-3; D possibly corresponds to TRBD1 (5 bases). Trimming pared 7 bases from V and 4 bases from J, leaving 14 bases between. Germline assignment: CDR1 MDHEN and CDR2 SYDVKM. The CDR3 is made up of 14 amino acids. Using reference TRBV28 and TRBJ1-3 for the parts outside the CDR3, the full variable domain is DVKVTQSSRYLVKRTGEKVFLECVQDMDHENMFWYRQDPGLGLRLIYFSYDVKMKEKGDIPEGYSVSREKKERFSLILESASTNQTSMYLCASMRRGNGNTIYFGEGSWLTVV.